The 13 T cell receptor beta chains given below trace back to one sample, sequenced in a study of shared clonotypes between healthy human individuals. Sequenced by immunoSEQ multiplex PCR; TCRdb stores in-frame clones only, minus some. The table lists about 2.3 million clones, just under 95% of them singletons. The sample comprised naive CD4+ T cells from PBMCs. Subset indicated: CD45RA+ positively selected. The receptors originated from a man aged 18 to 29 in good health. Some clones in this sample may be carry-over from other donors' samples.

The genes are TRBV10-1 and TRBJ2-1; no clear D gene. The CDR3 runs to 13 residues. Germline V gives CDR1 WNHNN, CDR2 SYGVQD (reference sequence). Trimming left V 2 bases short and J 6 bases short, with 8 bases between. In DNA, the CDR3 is TGCGCCAGCAGTGAGGAGGACCGCAATGAGCAGTTCTTC. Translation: CASSEEDRNEQFF.

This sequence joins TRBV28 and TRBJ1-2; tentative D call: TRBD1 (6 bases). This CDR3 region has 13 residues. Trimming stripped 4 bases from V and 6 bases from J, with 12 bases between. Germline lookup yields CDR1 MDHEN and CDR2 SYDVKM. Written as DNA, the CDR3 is TGTGCCAGCAGTTCACGGACAGTGGATGGCTACACCTTC. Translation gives CASSSRTVDGYTF.

The DNA of the CDR3 is TGTGCCAGCAGCGTACGGAAGGCGAATCAGCCCCAGCATTTT. Translated: CASSVRKANQPQHF. V gene TRBV9 combines with J gene TRBJ1-5; D ambiguous. Germline V lookup: CDR1 SGDLS, CDR2 YYNGEE. V lost 1 base to trimming and J lost 4 bases, with 9 bases between them. The CDR3 is 14 residues long.

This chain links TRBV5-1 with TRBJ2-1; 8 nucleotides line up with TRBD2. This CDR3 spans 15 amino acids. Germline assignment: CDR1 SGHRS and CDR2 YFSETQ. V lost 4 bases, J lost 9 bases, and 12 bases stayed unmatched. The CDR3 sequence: CASSIQAGVEAEQFF. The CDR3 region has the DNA TGCGCCAGCAGCATCCAAGCGGGAGTCGAAGCTGAGCAGTTCTTC. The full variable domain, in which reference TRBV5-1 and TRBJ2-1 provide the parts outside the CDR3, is KAGVTQTPRYLIKTRGQQVTLSCSPISGHRSVSWYQQTPGQGLQFLFEYFSETQRNKGNFPGRFSGRQFSNSRSEMNVSTLELGDSALYLCASSIQAGVEAEQFFGPGTRLTVL.

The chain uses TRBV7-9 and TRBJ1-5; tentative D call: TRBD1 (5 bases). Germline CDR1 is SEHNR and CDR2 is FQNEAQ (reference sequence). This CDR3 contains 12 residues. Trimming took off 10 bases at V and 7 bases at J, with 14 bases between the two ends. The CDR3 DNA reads TGTGCCATAGGGACCTCGGGGCAGCCCCAGCATTTT. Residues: CAIGTSGQPQHF.

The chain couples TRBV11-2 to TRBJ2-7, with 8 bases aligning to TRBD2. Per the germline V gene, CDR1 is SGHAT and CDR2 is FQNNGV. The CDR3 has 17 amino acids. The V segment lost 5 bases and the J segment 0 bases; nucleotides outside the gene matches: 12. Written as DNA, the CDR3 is TGTGCCAGCAGCCCGGCAGGCCGAAGCGGGAGCTCCTACGAGCAGTACTTC. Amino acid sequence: CASSPAGRSGSSYEQYF.

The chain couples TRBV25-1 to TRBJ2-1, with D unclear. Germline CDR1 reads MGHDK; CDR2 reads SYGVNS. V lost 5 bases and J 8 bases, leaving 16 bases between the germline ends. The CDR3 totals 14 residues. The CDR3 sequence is CASSSTGLSDEQFF. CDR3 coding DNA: TGTGCCAGCAGTTCAACCGGTCTGTCAGATGAGCAGTTCTTC.

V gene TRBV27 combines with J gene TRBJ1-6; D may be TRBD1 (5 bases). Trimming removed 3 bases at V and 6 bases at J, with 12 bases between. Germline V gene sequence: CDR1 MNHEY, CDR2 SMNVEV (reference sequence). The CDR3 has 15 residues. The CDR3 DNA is TGTGCCAGCAGTTTTCAGGGTATGGGTAATTCACCCCTCCACTTT. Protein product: CASSFQGMGNSPLHF.

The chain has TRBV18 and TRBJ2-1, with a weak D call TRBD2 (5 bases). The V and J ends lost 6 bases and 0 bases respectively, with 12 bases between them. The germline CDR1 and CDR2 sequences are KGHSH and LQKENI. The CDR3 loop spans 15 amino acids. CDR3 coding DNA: TGTGCCAGCTCGCGGACTGTTAGCTCCTACAATGAGCAGTTCTTC. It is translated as CASSRTVSSYNEQFF.

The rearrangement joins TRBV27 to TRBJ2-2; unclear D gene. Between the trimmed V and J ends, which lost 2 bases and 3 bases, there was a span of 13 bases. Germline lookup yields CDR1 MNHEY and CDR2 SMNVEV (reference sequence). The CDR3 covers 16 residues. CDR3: CASSLSQTRDTGELFF. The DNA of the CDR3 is TGTGCCAGCAGTTTAAGCCAGACCCGGGACACCGGGGAGCTGTTTTTT.

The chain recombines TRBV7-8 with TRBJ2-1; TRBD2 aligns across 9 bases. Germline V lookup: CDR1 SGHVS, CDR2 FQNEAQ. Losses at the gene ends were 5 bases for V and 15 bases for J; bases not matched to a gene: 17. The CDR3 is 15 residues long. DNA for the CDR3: TGTGCCAGCAGCCTAGGGGTTCTTAGCGGGAGAACCCCGTTCTTC. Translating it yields CASSLGVLSGRTPFF.

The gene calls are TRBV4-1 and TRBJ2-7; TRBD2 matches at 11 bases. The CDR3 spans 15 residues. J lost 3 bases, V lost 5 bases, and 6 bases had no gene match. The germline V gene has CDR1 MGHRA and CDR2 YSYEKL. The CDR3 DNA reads TGCGCCAGCAGCTCCCCTGGGACTAGCGGCTACGAGCAGTACTTC. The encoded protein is CASSSPGTSGYEQYF.

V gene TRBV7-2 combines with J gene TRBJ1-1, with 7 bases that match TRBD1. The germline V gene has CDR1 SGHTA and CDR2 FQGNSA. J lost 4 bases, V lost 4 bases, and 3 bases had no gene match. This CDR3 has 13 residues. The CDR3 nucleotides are TGTGCCAGCAGCTGGGGGACAGCCACTGAAGCTTTCTTT. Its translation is CASSWGTATEAFF.